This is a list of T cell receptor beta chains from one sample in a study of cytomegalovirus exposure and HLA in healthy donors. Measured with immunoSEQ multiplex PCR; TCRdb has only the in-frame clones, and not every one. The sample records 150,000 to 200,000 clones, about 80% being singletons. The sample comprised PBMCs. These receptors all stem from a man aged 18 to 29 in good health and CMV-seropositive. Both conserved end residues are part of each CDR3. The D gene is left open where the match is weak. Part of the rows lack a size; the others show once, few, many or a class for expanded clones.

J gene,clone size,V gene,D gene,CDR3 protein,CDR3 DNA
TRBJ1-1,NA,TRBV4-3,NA,CASSRVGNTEAFF,TGCGCCAGCAGCCGCGTCGGGAACACTGAAGCTTTCTTT
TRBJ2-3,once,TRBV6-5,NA,CASSYSFRQTDTQYF,TGTGCCAGCAGTTACAGTTTTAGACAGACAGATACGCAGTATTTT
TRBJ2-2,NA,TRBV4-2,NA,CASSQSRAYSGELFF,TGTGCCAGCAGCCAATCCAGGGCGTATAGCGGGGAGCTGTTTTTT
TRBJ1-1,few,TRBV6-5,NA,CASSRSFRHHEAFF,TGTGCCAGCAGTCGATCATTTCGACACCATGAAGCTTTCTTT
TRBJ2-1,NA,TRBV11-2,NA,CASSLQLDEQFF,TGTGCCAGCAGCTTGCAACTAGATGAGCAGTTCTTC
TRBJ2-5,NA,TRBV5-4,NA,CASSLAAGKKTQYF,TGTGCCAGCAGCTTGGCGGCAGGGAAGAAGACCCAGTACTTC
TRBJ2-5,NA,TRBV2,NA,CASSEQGTQYF,TGTGCCAGCAGTGAACAGGGGACCCAGTACTTC
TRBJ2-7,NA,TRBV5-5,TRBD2,CASSPWEGYEQYF,TGTGCCAGCAGCCCATGGGAGGGGTACGAGCAGTACTTC
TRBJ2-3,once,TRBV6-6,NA,CASHRSGVPTDTQYF,TGTGCCAGCCACCGATCAGGGGTTCCCACAGATACGCAGTATTTT
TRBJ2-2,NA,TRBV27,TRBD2,CASSRSQGLAGYTGELFF,TGTGCCAGCAGCCGATCCCAGGGACTAGCGGGATACACCGGGGAGCTGTTTTTT
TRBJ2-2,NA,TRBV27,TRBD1,CASSPQTGSEAGELFF,TGTGCCAGCAGTCCCCAGACAGGGTCTGAGGCCGGGGAGCTGTTTTTT
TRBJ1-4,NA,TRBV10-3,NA,CAIRKGGSEKLFF,TGTGCCATCAGGAAGGGGGGGTCCGAAAAGTTGTTTTTT
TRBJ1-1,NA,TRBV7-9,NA,CATRQNTEAFF,TGTGCCACCCGACAGAACACTGAAGCTTTCTTT
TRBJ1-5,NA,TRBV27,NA,CASSGNRHNQPQHF,TGTGCCAGCAGTGGTAACAGGCACAATCAGCCCCAGCATTTT
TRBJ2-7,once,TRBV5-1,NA,CASSLGRGKWYEQYF,TGCGCCAGCAGCTTGGGTCGGGGGAAGTGGTACGAGCAGTACTTC
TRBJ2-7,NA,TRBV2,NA,CASSELRSSSYEQYF,TGTGCCAGCAGTGAACTGCGATCGAGCTCCTACGAGCAGTACTTC
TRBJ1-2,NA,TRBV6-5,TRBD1,CASSLGTGGYTF,TGTGCCAGCAGCCTCGGGACAGGAGGCTACACCTTC
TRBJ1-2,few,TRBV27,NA,CASSPGTPRGYGYTF,TGTGCCAGCAGTCCTGGGACTCCCCGGGGCTATGGCTACACCTTC
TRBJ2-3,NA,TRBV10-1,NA,CASSEGSRLTTDTQYF,TGCGCCAGCAGTGAAGGTAGCCGGCTAACCACAGATACGCAGTATTTT
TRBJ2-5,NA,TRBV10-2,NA,CASRELGQSQETQYF,TGCGCCAGCAGGGAACTCGGACAGTCGCAAGAGACCCAGTACTTC
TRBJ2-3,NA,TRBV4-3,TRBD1,CASSQADRESYTDTQYF,TGCGCCAGCAGCCAGGCGGACAGGGAATCTTACACAGATACGCAGTATTTT
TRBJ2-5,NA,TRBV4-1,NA,CASSQDLLVETQYF,TGCGCCAGCAGCCAAGATCTATTGGTAGAGACCCAGTACTTC
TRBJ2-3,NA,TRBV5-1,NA,CASTLPGVDTQYF,TGCGCCAGCACGCTTCCCGGGGTAGATACGCAGTATTTT
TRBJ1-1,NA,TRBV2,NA,CASSPNLSMNTEAFF,TGTGCCAGCAGTCCCAATCTTAGCATGAACACTGAAGCTTTCTTT
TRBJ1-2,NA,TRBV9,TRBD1,CASSPTGQGLFYGYTF,TGTGCCAGCAGCCCGACGGGACAGGGGCTTTTTTATGGCTACACCTTC
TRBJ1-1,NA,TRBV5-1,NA,CASSLPGDPEAFF,TGCGCCAGCAGCTTGCCAGGGGATCCTGAAGCTTTCTTT
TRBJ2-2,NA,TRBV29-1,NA,CSVELTGTGELFF,TGCAGCGTTGAGTTGACGGGAACCGGGGAGCTGTTTTTT
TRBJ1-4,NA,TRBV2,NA,CASSEGGRGNEKLFF,TGTGCCAGCAGTGAAGGCGGCAGGGGTAACGAAAAACTGTTTTTT
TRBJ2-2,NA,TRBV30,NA,CAWIPANTGELFF,TGTGCCTGGATTCCCGCGAACACCGGGGAGCTGTTTTTT
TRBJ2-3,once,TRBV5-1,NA,CASSLGGREGTDTQYF,TGCGCCAGCAGCTTGGGGGGCAGGGAAGGGACAGATACGCAGTATTTT
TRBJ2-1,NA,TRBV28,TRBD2,CASRGLGSYNEQFF,TGTGCCAGCAGGGGACTAGGCTCCTACAATGAGCAGTTCTTC
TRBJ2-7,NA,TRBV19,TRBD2,CASSKSGGAYEQYF,TGTGCCAGTAGTAAGAGTGGGGGGGCCTACGAGCAGTACTTC
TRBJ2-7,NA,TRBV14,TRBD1,CASSQDPGGNEQYF,TGTGCCAGCAGCCAAGATCCAGGGGGAAACGAGCAGTACTTC
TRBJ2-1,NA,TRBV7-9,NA,CASSSTGRGDEQFF,TGTGCCAGCAGCTCCACCGGCAGGGGCGATGAGCAGTTCTTC
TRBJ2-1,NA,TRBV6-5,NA,CASSYSRVYNEQFF,TGTGCCAGCAGTTACTCTCGCGTATACAATGAGCAGTTCTTC
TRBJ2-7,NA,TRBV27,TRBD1,CASSSGRGYEQYF,TGTGCCAGCAGTTCCGGCAGGGGGTACGAGCAGTACTTC
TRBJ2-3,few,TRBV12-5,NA,CASGLTGSDTQYF,TGTGCTAGTGGTTTAACAGGGTCAGATACGCAGTATTTT
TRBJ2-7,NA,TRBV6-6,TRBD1,CASTWDRTSYEQYF,TGTGCCAGCACCTGGGACAGAACATCCTACGAGCAGTACTTC
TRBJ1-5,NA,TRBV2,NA,CASREGRNQPQHF,TGTGCCAGCAGAGAAGGGCGCAATCAGCCCCAGCATTTT
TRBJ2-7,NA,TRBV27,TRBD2,CASSLLAGDSYEQYF,TGTGCCAGCAGTTTACTAGCGGGAGACTCCTACGAGCAGTACTTC
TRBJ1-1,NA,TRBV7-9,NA,CASSRNSEAFF,TGTGCCAGCAGCCGAAACTCTGAAGCTTTCTTT
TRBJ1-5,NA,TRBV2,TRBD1,CASSLPRTGGFNSNQPQHF,TGTGCCAGCAGCTTACCTCGGACAGGGGGCTTCAATAGCAATCAGCCCCAGCATTTT
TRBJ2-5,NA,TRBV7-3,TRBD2,CASSLTSGGEETQYF,TGTGCCAGCAGCTTGACTAGTGGGGGGGAAGAGACCCAGTACTTC
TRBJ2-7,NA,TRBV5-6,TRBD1,CASSFGTGTGYEQYF,TGTGCCAGCAGCTTTGGAACCGGGACAGGCTACGAGCAGTACTTC
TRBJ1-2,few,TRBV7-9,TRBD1,CASTLGQTYGYTF,TGTGCCAGCACCCTGGGACAGACCTATGGCTACACCTTC
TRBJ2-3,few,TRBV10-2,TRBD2,CASSLGLATSTDTQYF,TGCGCCAGCAGCTTGGGACTAGCGACTAGCACAGATACGCAGTATTTT
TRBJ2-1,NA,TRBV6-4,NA,CASSDLASATYNEQFF,TGTGCCAGCAGTGACCTAGCTAGCGCGACCTACAATGAGCAGTTCTTC
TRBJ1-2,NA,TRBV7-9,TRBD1,CASSFGVQGAYGYTF,TGTGCCAGCAGCTTCGGAGTTCAGGGGGCTTATGGCTACACCTTC
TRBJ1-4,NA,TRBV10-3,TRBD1,CAIRGDRGDEKLFF,TGTGCCATCAGGGGAGACAGGGGAGACGAAAAACTGTTTTTT
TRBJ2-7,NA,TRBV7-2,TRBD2,CASSLAGLAGDPYEQYF,TGTGCCAGCAGCTTAGCGGGACTAGCGGGAGACCCCTACGAGCAGTACTTC
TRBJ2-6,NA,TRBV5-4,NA,CASSRESGANVLTF,TGTGCCAGCAGCCGGGAATCTGGGGCCAACGTCCTGACTTTC